This entry features one T cell receptor beta chain sequence. Its antigen is not known. Profiled with immunoSEQ multiplex PCR; TCRdb holds only in-frame clones, not every one. The table has about 9,300 clones, approximately 88% seen once. The sample is drawn from a study of STAT3 mutations in large granular lymphocyte leukemia. Study outcomes and limitations: Every T-cell large granular lymphocyte leukemia patient had at least one immunodominant TCR beta clonotype. All newly emerging clones after therapy were STAT3 wild type. Samples missed the first appearance of the clone. Differing intervals and regimens complicate linking therapy response to clone burden.

J gave up 3 bases and V 0 bases, and 5 bases lay outside the gene matches. CDR3 size: 14 residues. Germline CDR1 and CDR2: GTSNPN and SVGIG (reference sequence). The sample was peripheral blood mononuclear cells. The chain has TRBV30 and TRBJ2-7; the match to TRBD2 covers 7 bases. The receptor comes from an elderly man with T-cell large granular lymphocyte leukemia. Some clones in this sample may be carry-over from other donors' samples. Here the CDR3 DNA reads TGTGCCTGGAGTGTAAGGGCTAGCGGCTACGAGCAGTACTTC. Translated: CAWSVRASGYEQYF.